The rows below give T cell receptor beta chains drawn from one sample of a study of blood T cell repertoires in COVID-19. Profiled with immunoSEQ multiplex PCR; TCRdb holds only in-frame clones, not every one. The sample holds around 240,000 clones, approximately 90% seen once. The sequenced material came from PBMCs or T cells enriched from blood (not recorded which). These receptors came from a man aged 50-60 years who had been exposed to COVID-19. CDR3s include the opening cysteine and the closing phenylalanine or tryptophan. The order of the fields is V gene, J gene, D gene, CDR3 DNA, CDR3 protein. D genes are given only for firm matches.

V gene: TRBV5-1
J gene: TRBJ1-3
D gene: .
CDR3 DNA: TGCGCCAGCAGCAGGGAATCAGGGAACACCATATATTTT
CDR3 protein: CASSRESGNTIYF

V gene: TRBV7-9
J gene: TRBJ1-1
D gene: TRBD1
CDR3 DNA: TGTGCCAGCAGCTTAGTAGGAAAGGGGGCGATATTCTCGAACACTGAAGCTTTCTTT
CDR3 protein: CASSLVGKGAIFSNTEAFF

V gene: TRBV5-1
J gene: TRBJ1-2
D gene: .
CDR3 DNA: TGCGCCAGCAGCTCTCTGACAGCAAACTATGGCTACACCTTC
CDR3 protein: CASSSLTANYGYTF

V gene: TRBV11-2
J gene: TRBJ1-2
D gene: .
CDR3 DNA: TGTGCCAGCAGCTCGGACAGCAACTATGGCTACACCTTC
CDR3 protein: CASSSDSNYGYTF

V gene: TRBV9
J gene: TRBJ2-1
D gene: TRBD2
CDR3 DNA: TGTGCCAGCAGCGTTCAACAACGGGGGGACTTTTACAATGAGCAGTTCTTC
CDR3 protein: CASSVQQRGDFYNEQFF

V gene: TRBV5-1
J gene: TRBJ1-1
D gene: .
CDR3 DNA: TGCGCCAGCAGCACAGGGCCGAACACTGAAGCTTTCTTT
CDR3 protein: CASSTGPNTEAFF

V gene: TRBV5-1
J gene: TRBJ1-2
D gene: TRBD1
CDR3 DNA: TGCGCCAGCAGCTTGAGGACAGGGGCCATTGGCTACACCTTC
CDR3 protein: CASSLRTGAIGYTF

V gene: TRBV28
J gene: TRBJ2-2
D gene: TRBD2
CDR3 DNA: TGTGCCAGCTCACTCGGCCTAGCGGGAGCACACACCGGGGAGCTGTTTTTT
CDR3 protein: CASSLGLAGAHTGELFF

V gene: TRBV2
J gene: TRBJ1-1
D gene: TRBD1
CDR3 DNA: TGTGCCAGCAGCTGGACAGGGGGAACTGAAGCTTTCTTT
CDR3 protein: CASSWTGGTEAFF

V gene: TRBV10-2
J gene: TRBJ2-3
D gene: .
CDR3 DNA: TGCGCCAGCAGTCAGGGCGGGGGCACAGATACGCAGTATTTT
CDR3 protein: CASSQGGGTDTQYF